This T cell receptor (beta chain) was captured by sequencing in a study of blood T cell repertoires in COVID-19. For the study at large: COVID-19 samples, acute and convalescent, were from the United States, Italy and Spain. PBMCs, B-cell-depleted T cells, or T cells provided the cDNA or gDNA that made up the material.

This clone was seen just once. Sequencing was performed with immunoSEQ multiplex PCR; in TCRdb, only in-frame clones are kept and a portion is missing. Of about 190,000 clones in the sample, about 80% were seen once. Germline V gene lookup returns CDR1 SGHRS and CDR2 YFSETQ. The CDR3 is 15 amino acids. V shed 5 bases and J shed 1 base, with 13 bases lying between them. This TCR was sampled from a woman in her sixties or seventies with acute or convalescent COVID-19. The sequenced sample was peripheral blood. The genes are TRBV5-1 and TRBJ2-1; TRBD2 might be the D (5 bases). CDR3 sequence: CASRSPGSSYNEQFF. The CDR3 DNA sequence: TGCGCCAGCAGAAGCCCGGGATCTTCCTACAATGAGCAGTTCTTC.